A selection of T cell receptor beta chains follows, all from one sample in a study of T cells in Graves' hyperthyroidism and ophthalmopathy. From the multiplex PCR reads, TCRdb called clonotypes with MiXCR, one entry per CDR3 protein. The profile shows hundreds of thousands of distinct CDR3 sequences, 35% of them singletons. Sequencing was carried out using blood. The source is a woman aged 40 to 50 with Graves' hyperthyroidism. Both conserved end residues are part of each CDR3. Fields, in order: J gene, D gene, V gene, clone size, CDR3 protein, CDR3 DNA. D genes are given only for firm matches. Not every row has a clone size; where given, it reads once, few, many or a size class.

>TRBJ2-2|TRBD2|TRBV7-9|many
CASSGGLAGAGELFF
TGTGCCAGCAGCGGGGGACTAGCGGGAGCCGGGGAGCTGTTTTTT
>TRBJ1-2|.|TRBV12-5|.
CASGREDYGYTF
TGTGCTAGTGGCCGCGAGGACTATGGCTACACCTTC
>TRBJ1-2|.|TRBV29-1|.
CSVIDSYYGYTF
TGCAGCGTTATCGACTCGTATTATGGCTACACCTTC
>TRBJ2-2|.|TRBV12-3/TRBV12-4|.
CASSPPGALGEPFF
TGTGCCAGCAGCCCCCCAGGGGCGCTCGGGGAGCCGTTTTTT
>TRBJ1-4|.|TRBV7-2|.
CASSLGRVDNEKLFF
TGTGCCAGCAGCTTAGGACGGGTTGATAATGAAAAACTGTTTTTT
>TRBJ1-1|.|TRBV19|.
CATRLKSPNTEAFF
TGTGCCACTAGACTAAAAAGCCCCAACACTGAAGCTTTCTTT
>TRBJ1-5|.|TRBV7-2|.
CASSLVGGPGPQHF
TGTGCCAGCAGCTTAGTCGGGGGCCCAGGGCCCCAGCATTTT
>TRBJ1-1|.|TRBV10-3|.
CASSLAGTREYEAFF
TGTGCCAGCAGTTTAGCCGGGACAAGGGAGTATGAGGCTTTCTTT
>TRBJ2-2|.|TRBV19|many
CASTPGTYTGELFF
TGTGCCAGTACCCCAGGGACATACACCGGGGAGCTGTTTTTT
>TRBJ1-4|TRBD1|TRBV2|few
CASSQRTGGEGRGKLFF
TGCGCCAGCAGCCAACGGACAGGGGGCGAAGGACGCGGAAAACTGTTTTTT
>TRBJ1-2|.|TRBV15|once
CATSSYLPVENGYTF
TGTGCCACCAGCAGTTACTTGCCCGTGGAAAATGGCTACACCTTC
>TRBJ1-2|.|TRBV11-2|once
CASSMNMGDMGYGYTF
TGTGCCAGCAGCATGAATATGGGGGATATGGGCTATGGCTACACCTTC
>TRBJ1-1|.|TRBV18|.
CASSLTGEDTEAFF
TGTGCCAGCTCACTGACGGGTGAGGACACTGAAGCTTTCTTT
>TRBJ1-2|TRBD1|TRBV7-2|few
CASSWTGEWDGYTF
TGTGCCAGCAGCTGGACAGGGGAATGGGATGGCTACACCTTC
>TRBJ2-1|TRBD2|TRBV2|.
CASRVGLGLAGKGEQFF
TGTGCCAGCCGAGTGGGGTTGGGACTAGCGGGAAAGGGGGAGCAGTTCTTC
>TRBJ2-6|.|TRBV18|.
CASSPLETGANVLTF
TGTGCCAGCTCACCACTCGAGACTGGGGCCAACGTCCTGACTTTC
>TRBJ1-1|.|TRBV11-2|few
CASSLFPKGTRGTEAFF
TGTGCCAGCAGCTTATTCCCGAAAGGGACCCGGGGCACTGAAGCTTTCTTT
>TRBJ1-3|TRBD1|TRBV29-1|many
CSVAGTGKTIYF
TGCAGCGTCGCCGGGACAGGGAAAACCATATATTTT
>TRBJ2-5|.|TRBV10-3|.
CAIQETQYF
TGTGCCATTCAAGAGACCCAGTACTTC
>TRBJ2-6|.|TRBV6-6|.
CASSLRFSGANVLTF
TGTGCCAGCAGCCTTCGCTTCTCTGGGGCCAACGTCCTGACTTTC
>TRBJ2-3|.|TRBV20-1|.
CSARDGGAGTDTQYF
TGCAGTGCTAGAGATGGCGGAGCCGGCACAGATACGCAGTATTTT
>TRBJ2-3|.|TRBV6-5|.
CASSYSGSSSTDTQYF
TGTGCCAGCAGTTACTCGGGGAGTTCTAGCACAGATACGCAGTATTTT
>TRBJ1-1|.|TRBV2|many
CASTGVSVTEAFF
TGTGCCAGCACTGGTGTCTCGGTCACTGAAGCTTTCTTT
>TRBJ2-7|.|TRBV6-1|.
CASSRTGFGGREQYF
TGTGCCAGCAGTAGAACAGGGTTTGGCGGGCGGGAGCAGTACTTC
>TRBJ2-5|.|TRBV20-1|many
CSARGQETQYF
TGCAGTGCTAGAGGACAAGAGACCCAGTACTTC
>TRBJ2-7|.|TRBV6-5|few
CASSYDRNSYEQYF
TGTGCCAGCAGTTATGACAGAAACTCCTACGAGCAGTACTTC
>TRBJ2-7|.|TRBV7-9|many
CASSGRGWDEQYF
TGTGCCAGCAGCGGCCGGGGGTGGGACGAGCAGTACTTC